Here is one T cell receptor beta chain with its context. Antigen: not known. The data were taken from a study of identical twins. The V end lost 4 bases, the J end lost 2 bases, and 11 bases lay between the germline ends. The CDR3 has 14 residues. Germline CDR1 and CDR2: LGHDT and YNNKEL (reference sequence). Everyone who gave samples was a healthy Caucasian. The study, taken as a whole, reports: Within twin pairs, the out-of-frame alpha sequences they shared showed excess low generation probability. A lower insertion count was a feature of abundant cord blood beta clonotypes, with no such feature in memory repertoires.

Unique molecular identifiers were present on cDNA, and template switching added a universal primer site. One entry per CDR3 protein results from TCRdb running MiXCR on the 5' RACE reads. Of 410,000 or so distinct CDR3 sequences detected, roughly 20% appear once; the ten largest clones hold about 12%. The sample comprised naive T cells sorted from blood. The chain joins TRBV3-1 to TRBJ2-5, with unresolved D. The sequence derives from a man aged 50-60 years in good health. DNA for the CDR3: TGTGCCAGCAGCCGGTCTAGGTGGCAAGAGACCCAGTACTTC. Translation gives CASSRSRWQETQYF.